Listed here are 24 T cell receptor beta chains from one sample, sequenced in a study of blood T cell repertoires in COVID-19. The data were produced by immunoSEQ multiplex PCR, yet TCRdb's version contains in-frame clones alone and is incomplete. Of about 100,000 clones in the sample, about 88% were seen once. Sequencing used peripheral blood. The receptors shown here come from a woman of 80 years or more with acute or convalescent COVID-19.

This chain links TRBV4-3 with TRBJ1-2; no clear D. CDR1 LGHNA and CDR2 YSLEER come from the germline V gene. Trimming removed 0 bases at V and 4 bases at J, with 12 bases between. The CDR3 consists of 15 residues. The CDR3 sequence: CASSQEAVAGYGYTF. Here the CDR3 DNA reads TGCGCCAGCAGCCAAGAGGCGGTGGCGGGCTATGGCTACACCTTC.

The chain links TRBV30 to TRBJ1-5; TRBD1 aligns across 7 bases. The trim removed 4 bases at V and 4 bases at J, leaving 10 bases unmatched. Germline CDR1 GTSNPN, CDR2 SVGIG (reference sequence). The length of the CDR3 is 15 residues. Here the CDR3 reads CAWTQGDKKNQPQHF. In DNA, the CDR3 is TGTGCCTGGACCCAGGGGGACAAGAAAAATCAGCCCCAGCATTTT.

This clone was seen just once. The CDR3: CASSLRGLAGAETQYF. In nucleotides, the CDR3 is TGTGCCAGCAGCTTACGCGGACTAGCGGGAGCAGAGACCCAGTACTTC. The rearrangement joins TRBV7-2 to TRBJ2-5; 13 bases align to TRBD2. The CDR3 is made up of 16 amino acids. V gave up 2 bases and J gave up 4 bases; unmatched junction bases: 4. Germline CDR1 reads SGHTA; CDR2 reads FQGNSA.

The CDR3 nucleotides are TGTGCCAGCAGCGTAGGTGACGTAAGTCTCGCGGGCAATGAGCAGTTCTTC. Amino acid sequence: CASSVGDVSLAGNEQFF. The chain is built from TRBV9 and TRBJ2-1, with D perhaps matching TRBD2 (5 bases). Germline V gives CDR1 SGDLS, CDR2 YYNGEE. The CDR3 consists of 17 residues. V lost 0 bases, J lost 6 bases, and 19 bases lay in between.

The chain recombines TRBV5-5 with TRBJ2-7; TRBD1 matches 8 bases. The germline CDR1 and CDR2 sequences are SGHKS and YYEKEE (reference sequence). V dropped 0 bases and J dropped 4; count of bases not matched to a gene: 15. This CDR3 has 18 residues. CDR3 protein: CASSLGVLGTGTNYEQYF. DNA for the CDR3: TGTGCCAGCAGCTTGGGGGTGCTCGGGACAGGTACCAATTACGAGCAGTACTTC.

V is TRBV24-1 and J is TRBJ2-7, with TRBD2 identical over 7 bases. The germline CDR1 and CDR2 sequences are KGHDR and SFDVKD. After removal of 3 bases from V and 0 bases from J, the junction contained 4 bases not matched to a gene. This CDR3 has 15 amino acids. CDR3: CATSDTSEASYEQYF. In DNA, the CDR3 is TGTGCCACCAGTGATACTAGCGAAGCCTCCTACGAGCAGTACTTC.

The V call is TRBV6-5, the J call TRBJ1-5; TRBD1 matches 10 bases. This CDR3 comprises 13 residues. Germline CDR1 reads MNHEY; CDR2 reads SVGAGI. With V trimmed by 4 bases and J by 11 bases, 5 bases remained unmatched. As DNA, the CDR3 is TGTGCCAGCAGTTCCTCGGGACAGGGGACCCAGCATTTT. Its protein is CASSSSGQGTQHF.

Here the CDR3 reads CASSPPGRESNQPQHF. CDR3 in DNA: TGTGCCAGCTCACCACCGGGCAGGGAAAGCAATCAGCCCCAGCATTTT. The gene calls are TRBV18 and TRBJ1-5; D is possibly TRBD1 (5 bases). V gave up 0 bases and J gave up 1 base, with 10 bases separating them. CDR3 length: 16 residues. CDR1 and CDR2 (germline): KGHSH, LQKENI.

The rearrangement uses TRBV7-3 and TRBJ2-1; D is possibly TRBD1 (5 bases). This CDR3 comprises 14 residues. Germline V gene sequence: CDR1 SGHTA, CDR2 FQGTGA. The V end lost 6 bases, the J end lost 8 bases, and 17 bases lay between the germline ends. The chain's CDR3 is CASSSSNQGYEQFF. The CDR3 nucleotides read TGTGCCAGCAGTTCCTCCAACCAGGGATATGAGCAGTTCTTC. The variable domain in full, with the rest retrieved from reference TRBV7-3 and TRBJ2-1, is GAGVSQTPSNKVTEKGKYVELRCDPISGHTALYWYRQSLGQGPEFLIYFQGTGAADDSGLPNDRFFAVRPEGSVSTLKIQRTERGDSAVYLCASSSSNQGYEQFFGPGTRLTVL.

The V gene is TRBV3-1 (or the pseudogene TRBV3-2), the J gene TRBJ2-1, with 7 bases that match TRBD2. The ends lost 4 bases at V and 5 bases at J; junction bases unmatched: 14. The CDR3 contains 17 residues. Germline values: CDR1 LGHDT, CDR2 YNNKEL (reference sequence). CDR3 nucleotides: TGTGCCAGCAGCCTCGGGTGGGGGGGACGCCTAAACAATGAGCAGTTCTTC. The encoded protein is CASSLGWGGRLNNEQFF.

The chain is built from TRBV5-1 and TRBJ2-1; 7 positions match TRBD2. CDR1 SGHRS and CDR2 YFSETQ come from the germline V gene. CDR3 length: 19 residues. The V segment lost 0 bases and the J segment 6 bases; nucleotides outside the gene matches: 18. The CDR3 loop reads CASSLAGGGLGGETNEQFF. The CDR3 DNA reads TGCGCCAGCAGCTTGGCAGGCGGGGGTCTCGGAGGGGAGACCAATGAGCAGTTCTTC.

The V gene is TRBV7-9, the J gene TRBJ2-5, with 7 bases aligning to TRBD2. Per germline, CDR1 SEHNR and CDR2 FQNEAQ (reference sequence). This CDR3 has 14 amino acids. Trimming cost V 3 bases and J 5 bases; bases outside gene matches: 6. The CDR3: CASSLGGSAETQYF. The CDR3 DNA follows: TGTGCCAGCAGCTTGGGGGGGTCCGCCGAGACCCAGTACTTC.

The chain employs TRBV5-1 and TRBJ1-4; 8 bases agree with TRBD1. From germline, CDR1 is SGHRS and CDR2 YFSETQ. The ends lost 5 bases at V and 2 bases at J; junction bases unmatched: 2. This CDR3 region has 14 residues. This CDR3 reads CASRQGATNEKLFF. The CDR3 DNA follows: TGCGCCAGCAGGCAGGGGGCGACTAATGAAAAACTGTTTTTT.

V usage is TRBV2 and J usage is TRBJ1-5; no reliable D call. In germline, CDR1 is SNHLY, CDR2 FYNNEI. V gave up 1 base and J gave up 3 bases, with 10 bases separating them. This CDR3 is built from 15 residues. The CDR3: CASSEGLRLNQPQHF. In nucleotides, the CDR3 is TGTGCCAGCAGTGAAGGTTTGAGGCTCAATCAGCCCCAGCATTTT.

The DNA for the CDR3 is TGTGCCAGCAGTTCTGAACACCCGGGAGGGCTCGGCACTGAAGCTTTCTTT. Translation: CASSSEHPGGLGTEAFF. The chain employs TRBV27 and TRBJ1-1; unclear D gene. The germline V and J ends were trimmed by 4 bases and 4 bases, with 22 bases remaining between them. The CDR3 is 17 amino acids. From germline, CDR1 is MNHEY and CDR2 SMNVEV (reference sequence).

J is TRBJ2-5 and V is TRBV15, with D uncertain. The CDR3 contains 13 residues. V shed 1 base and J shed 5 bases, with 8 bases lying between them. Germline loops: CDR1 LNHNV, CDR2 YYDKDF (reference sequence). The CDR3 reads CATSRALLETQYF. The CDR3 DNA is TGTGCCACCAGCAGAGCCCTCCTGGAGACCCAGTACTTC.

V usage is TRBV7-2 and J usage is TRBJ2-1; 10 bases fit TRBD2. The CDR3 has 14 residues. The germline gives CDR1 SGHTA, CDR2 FQGNSA. J gave up 4 bases and V 3 bases, and 0 bases lay outside the gene matches. The CDR3 nucleotides read TGTGCCAGCAGCTTGACTAGCGGGTACAATGAGCAGTTCTTC. It translates to CASSLTSGYNEQFF. Complete variable domain (other parts from reference TRBV7-2 and TRBJ2-1): GAGVSQSPSNKVTEKGKDVELRCDPISGHTALYWYRQSLGQGLEFLIYFQGNSAPDKSGLPSDRFSAERTGGSVSTLTIQRTQQEDSAVYLCASSLTSGYNEQFFGPGTRLTVL.

J is TRBJ2-7 and V is TRBV27, with D possibly being TRBD2 (6 bases). Germline loops: CDR1 MNHEY, CDR2 SMNVEV (reference sequence). V was cut by 0 bases and J by 2 bases, with 14 bases left in between. The CDR3 has 16 residues. The CDR3 sequence: CASSLSFGGGAYEQYF. CDR3 bases: TGTGCCAGCAGTTTATCGTTCGGGGGAGGTGCCTACGAGCAGTACTTC.

The chain carries TRBV9 and TRBJ2-1; 10 bases line up with TRBD2. The CDR3 length is 12 residues. Trimming took 4 bases from V and 13 from J; bases not matched to a gene: 5. The germline gives CDR1 SGDLS, CDR2 YYNGEE. DNA of the CDR3: TGTGCCAGCAGCTCCAGCGGGAGGGCTCAGTTCTTC. As protein: CASSSSGRAQFF.

This rearrangement joins TRBV2 to TRBJ1-2; D gene unclear. Germline V gene data show CDR1 as SNHLY and CDR2 as FYNNEI. The CDR3 sequence is 15 residues long. Deletions cut 3 bases from V and 5 bases from J, with 16 bases between. The CDR3 loop is CASSEGGPNPYGYTF. Here the CDR3 DNA reads TGTGCCAGCAGTGAGGGCGGGCCCAATCCTTATGGCTACACCTTC.

This sequence joins TRBV7-2 and TRBJ2-1; 14 bases are a match to TRBD2. V lost 8 bases and J lost 7; bases outside the gene matches: 7. There are 15 residues in the CDR3. CDR1 and CDR2 from the germline V gene are SGHTA and FQGNSA. The CDR3 DNA sequence: TGTGCCAGCGGCCCTCGACTAGCGGGGGGGAATGAGCAGTTCTTC. Encoded protein: CASGPRLAGGNEQFF. The full variable domain, its missing parts supplied by reference TRBV7-2 and TRBJ2-1, is GAGVSQSPSNKVTEKGKDVELRCDPISGHTALYWYRQSLGQGLEFLIYFQGNSAPDKSGLPSDRFSAERTGGSVSTLTIQRTQQEDSAVYLCASGPRLAGGNEQFFGPGTRLTVL.

The chain employs TRBV7-9 and TRBJ1-2; 8 positions agree with TRBD1. Trimming cost V 2 bases and J 8 bases; bases outside gene matches: 4. This CDR3 spans 13 amino acids. Germline V gives CDR1 SEHNR, CDR2 FQNEAQ (reference sequence). CDR3 sequence: CASSLPGGGGYTF. DNA for the CDR3: TGTGCCAGCAGCTTACCAGGGGGCGGCGGCTACACCTTC.

The chain recombines TRBV18 with TRBJ1-3; no clear D gene. The CDR3 is made up of 16 amino acids. The germline V and J ends were trimmed by 2 bases and 4 bases, with 15 bases remaining between them. Germline loops: CDR1 KGHSH, CDR2 LQKENI. The CDR3 DNA reads TGTGCCAGCTCACCAATTGGAGAGGCTTCAGGAAACACCATATATTTT. This gives the protein CASSPIGEASGNTIYF. Looking up the rest from reference TRBV18 and TRBJ1-3 gives the full variable domain: NAGVMQNPRHLVRRRGQEARLRCSPMKGHSHVYWYRQLPEEGLKFMVYLQKENIIDESGMPKERFSAEFPKEGPSILRIQQVVRGDSAAYFCASSPIGEASGNTIYFGEGSWLTVV.

V is TRBV4-2 and J is TRBJ1-1, with D possibly being TRBD1 (6 bases). The length of the CDR3 is 14 residues. Germline lookup yields CDR1 LGHNA and CDR2 YNFKEQ. The V end was cut by 4 bases, the J end by 4 bases, with 13 bases between. CDR3 protein: CASSPIRGGTEAFF. In nucleotides, the CDR3 is TGTGCCAGCAGCCCTATAAGAGGGGGCACTGAAGCTTTCTTT.